This T cell receptor beta chain was sequenced for a study of CD8 T cells in ankylosing spondylitis (TCRdb year 2017). For context, the study as a whole: T cell receptor beta repertoires were profiled in healthy donors and ankylosing spondylitis patients so that disease-linked TCR variants could be found. Peripheral blood was sampled, and synovial fluid was additionally collected from ankylosing spondylitis patients. The full study cohort comprised some 27 ankylosing spondylitis patients and over 95 healthy donors.

Paper-wide results and their limitations: Some of the motif variants had been reported before in the synovial fluid and blood of reactive arthritis patients, a finding that suggests common disease-initiation mechanisms. The disease-linked clones showed a CD8+ phenotype and occurred at relatively low frequencies in peripheral blood. Significant enrichment of the disease-linked clones was reported in matched synovial fluid samples from ankylosing spondylitis patients. Blood from ankylosing spondylitis patients appeared to be characterized by a TCR beta motif composed of eight or nine highly homologous amino acid variants.

Looking up the germline V gene yields CDR1 SGHTA and CDR2 FQGTGA. Its CDR3 holds 17 amino acids, cysteine through phenylalanine. Here the CDR3 DNA is all that survives: 51 bases in frame from base 1. Trimming accounts for 1 base at V and 7 bases at J, while the number of junction bases matched to no gene is 12. Reads for this sample came from an Illumina HiSeq 2500. Quantitative 5'-RACE with molecular barcodes was the method used to prepare the TCR beta libraries. The authors processed their data as follows. A new computational method, built on a probabilistic model of VDJ rearrangement, was used to identify disease-linked TCR variants. The public sequencing data were trimmed at Q25 with fastp and processed into clonotypes with MiXCR by TCRdb, which kept only in-frame beta chains. Merged by CDR3 protein, the rows form single entries marked with the most common genes and DNA. These V and J calls derive from TCRdb rather than the authors' analysis. The sample includes hundreds of thousands of distinct CDR3 sequences, with under 20% observed a single time. Clones ranked in the top ten supply approximately 1% of the sample.

As for this clonotype: Its antigen remains undetermined. No much larger clonotype is one base removed from it; base qualities were not supplied.

This TCR derives from a male donor with ankylosing spondylitis. Recombination joined TRBV7-3 with TRBJ2-1; TRBD2 fits 8 bases in the junction. The sequenced sample was blood, either unsorted or a sorted T cell fraction (not recorded which). The sequenced DNA: TGTGCCAGCAGCTTAAGTGACGGGGGGGGGTCCGGGAATGAGCAGTTCTTC. It specifies CASSLSDGGGSGNEQFF.